This note documents a single T cell receptor beta chain sequence. The data were taken from a study of blood T cell repertoires in COVID-19. Whole-study context: Samples representing acute and convalescent COVID-19 were sourced from the United States, Italy and Spain.

Per germline, CDR1 LNHDA and CDR2 SQIVND (reference sequence). This CDR3 comprises 13 residues. V dropped 4 bases and J dropped 2 bases, with 8 bases sitting between them. Original processing notes: Scientists estimated how many nucleated cells there were by amplifying reference gene primers. TCRdb's copy holds only in-frame clones and misses some; the assay was immunoSEQ multiplex PCR. V and J calls and clone size are those listed in that table; D and trimming were worked out from the DNA. The sample shows 70,000 to 75,000 clones, approximately 85% of them seen only once. This TCR was sampled from a human donor in a cohort sampled during active COVID-19. Source material: peripheral blood. V gene TRBV19 combines with J gene TRBJ2-5; D ambiguous. CDR3 DNA: TGTGCCAGTAGTACGACTCAGCAAGAGACCCAGTACTTC. Amino acid sequence: CASSTTQQETQYF.